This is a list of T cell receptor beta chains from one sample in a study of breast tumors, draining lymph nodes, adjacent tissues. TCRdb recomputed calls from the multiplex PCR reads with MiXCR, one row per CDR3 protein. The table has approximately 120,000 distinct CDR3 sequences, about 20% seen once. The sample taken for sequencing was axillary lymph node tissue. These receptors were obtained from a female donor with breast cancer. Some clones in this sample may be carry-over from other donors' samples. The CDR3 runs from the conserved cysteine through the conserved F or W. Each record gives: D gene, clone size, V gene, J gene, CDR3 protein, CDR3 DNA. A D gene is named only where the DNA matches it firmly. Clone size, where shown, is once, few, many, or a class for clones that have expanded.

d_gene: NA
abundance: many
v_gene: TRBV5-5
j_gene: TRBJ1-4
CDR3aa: CASSSGAVELFF
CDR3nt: TGTGCCAGCAGCTCCGGAGCCGTGGAACTGTTTTTT

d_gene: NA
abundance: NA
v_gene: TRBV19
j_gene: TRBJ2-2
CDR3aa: CASMTGRNTGELFF
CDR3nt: TGTGCCAGTATGACCGGGAGAAACACCGGGGAGCTGTTTTTT

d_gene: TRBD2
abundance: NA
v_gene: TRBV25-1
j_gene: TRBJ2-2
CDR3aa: CASSVTSGSVTGELFF
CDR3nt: TGTGCCAGCAGTGTTACTAGCGGGAGTGTCACCGGGGAGCTGTTTTTT

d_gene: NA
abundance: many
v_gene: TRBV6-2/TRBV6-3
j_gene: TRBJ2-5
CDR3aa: CASRDVGKETQYF
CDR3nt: TGTGCCAGCAGAGACGTGGGTAAGGAGACCCAGTACTTC

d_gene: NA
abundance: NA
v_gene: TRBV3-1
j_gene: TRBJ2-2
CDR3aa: CASRWAGELSF
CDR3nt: TGTGCCAGCAGGTGGGCCGGGGAGCTGTCTTTT

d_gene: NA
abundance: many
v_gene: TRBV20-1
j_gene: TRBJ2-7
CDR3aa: CSARAETHKYEQYF
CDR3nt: TGCAGTGCTAGAGCCGAGACACACAAGTACGAGCAGTACTTC

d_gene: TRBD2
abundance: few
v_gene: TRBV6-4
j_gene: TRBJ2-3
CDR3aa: CASSPAGGGTDTQYF
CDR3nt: TGTGCCAGCAGTCCCGCGGGGGGAGGGACAGATACGCAGTATTTT

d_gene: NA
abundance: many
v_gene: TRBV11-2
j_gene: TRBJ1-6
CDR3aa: CASSLEPLRDSPLHF
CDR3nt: TGTGCCAGCAGCTTAGAACCCCTCCGGGATTCACCCCTCCACTTT

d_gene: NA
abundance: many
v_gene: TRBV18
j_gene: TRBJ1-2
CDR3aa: CASSPSGAPIYGYTF
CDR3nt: TGTGCCAGCTCACCAAGTGGGGCCCCGATTTATGGCTACACCTTC

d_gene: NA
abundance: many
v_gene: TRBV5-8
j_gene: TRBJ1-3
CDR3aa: CASSFQWGGSSGNTIYF
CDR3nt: TGTGCCAGCAGCTTTCAATGGGGCGGATCCTCTGGAAACACCATATATTTT

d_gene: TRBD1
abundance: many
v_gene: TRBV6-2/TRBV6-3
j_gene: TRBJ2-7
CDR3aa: CASRTGTGHYEQYF
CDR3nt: TGTGCCAGCAGAACCGGGACAGGGCACTACGAGCAGTACTTC